The sequence of this TCR beta chain was determined in a study of cytomegalovirus exposure and HLA in healthy donors. For the study at large: Earlier sequencing of around 190 million T cells yielded 100 million to 120 million unique TCR beta sequences.

Germline V gene sequence: CDR1 SGHDT, CDR2 YYEEEE. The CDR3 is 15 residues long. V lost 0 bases and J 6 bases, leaving 15 bases between the germline ends. 13 Jbeta primers and 60 Vbeta primers were used for the PCR. Generated by immunoSEQ multiplex PCR, the TCRdb table keeps only in-frame clones and is missing some. The sample comprises 100,000 to 150,000 clones, around three quarters of which are singletons, and approximately 10% rests with the top ten. General study results and limits: Follow-up analysis found HLA locus-dependent TCR association rates, highest for DRB1 and lowest for HLA-C. Analyses of presence and absence presupposed an approximately uniform sequencing depth across donors.

A word on this clone: Its antigen is still unknown.

J is TRBJ1-1 and V is TRBV5-6; D perhaps matches TRBD1 (5 bases). Sequences were obtained from PBMCs. The receptor was derived from a man aged 25 to 45 in good health and CMV-seropositive. CDR3 DNA sequence: TGTGCCAGCAGCTTGGAAGCCGGCGGAGGGGCTGAAGCTTTCTTT. It encodes CASSLEAGGGAEAFF.